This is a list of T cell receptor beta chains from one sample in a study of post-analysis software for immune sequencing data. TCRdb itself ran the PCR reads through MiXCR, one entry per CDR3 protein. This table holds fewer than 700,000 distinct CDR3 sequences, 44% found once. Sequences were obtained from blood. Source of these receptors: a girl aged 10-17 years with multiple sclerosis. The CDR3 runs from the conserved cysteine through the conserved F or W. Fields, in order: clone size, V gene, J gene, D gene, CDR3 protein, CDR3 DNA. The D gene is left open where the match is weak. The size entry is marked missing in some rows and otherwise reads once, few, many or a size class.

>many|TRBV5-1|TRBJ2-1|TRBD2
CASNRLAGDNEQFF
TGCGCCAGCAACCGACTAGCGGGAGACAATGAGCAGTTCTTC
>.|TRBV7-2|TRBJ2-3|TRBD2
CASSPWREVNTDTQYF
TGTGCCAGCAGCCCCTGGCGGGAGGTCAACACAGATACGCAGTATTTT
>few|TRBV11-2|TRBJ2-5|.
CASSLGAGGQETQYF
TGTGCCAGCAGCTTAGGTGCCGGGGGTCAAGAGACCCAGTACTTC
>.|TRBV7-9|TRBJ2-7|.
CASSNLRESYEQYF
TGTGCCAGCAGCAACTTAAGGGAATCCTACGAGCAGTACTTC
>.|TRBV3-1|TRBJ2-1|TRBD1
CASSYGTGRNNEQFF
TGTGCCAGCAGCTATGGGACAGGGAGAAACAATGAGCAGTTCTTC
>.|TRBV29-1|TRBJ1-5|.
CSVRLGDSQPQHF
TGCAGCGTTAGGCTAGGGGATAGTCAGCCCCAGCATTTT
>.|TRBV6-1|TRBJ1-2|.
CASSEGGDGYTF
TGTGCCAGCAGTGAGGGGGGTGATGGCTACACCTTC
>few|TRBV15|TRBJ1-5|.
CATSGVNQPQHF
TGTGCCACCAGCGGAGTCAATCAGCCCCAGCATTTT
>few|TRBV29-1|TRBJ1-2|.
CSVDGGANYGYTF
TGCAGCGTTGACGGGGGGGCCAACTATGGCTACACCTTC
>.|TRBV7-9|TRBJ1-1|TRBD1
CASSLRRQGGAFF
TGTGCCAGCAGCTTGCGCCGACAGGGAGGGGCTTTCTTT
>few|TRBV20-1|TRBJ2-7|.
CSAPAAGQINEQYF
TGCAGTGCCCCAGCGGCGGGTCAAATCAACGAGCAGTACTTC
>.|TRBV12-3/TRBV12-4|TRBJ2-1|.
CATRDWYNEQFF
TGTGCCACCCGGGACTGGTACAATGAGCAGTTCTTC
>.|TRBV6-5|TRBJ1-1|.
CASSSIQEEAFF
TGTGCCAGCAGTTCCATACAGGAGGAAGCTTTCTTT
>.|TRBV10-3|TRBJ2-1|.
CAIGLQGMGNYNEQFF
TGTGCCATCGGGCTTCAGGGGATGGGAAACTACAATGAGCAGTTCTTC
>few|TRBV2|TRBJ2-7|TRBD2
CASSSRTSGTPGNLYEQYF
TGTGCCAGCAGTTCACGGACTAGCGGGACCCCCGGGAACCTCTACGAGCAGTACTTC
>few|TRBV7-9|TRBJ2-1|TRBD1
CASSPFAGGPNNEQFF
TGTGCCAGCAGCCCTTTCGCAGGGGGCCCGAACAATGAGCAGTTCTTC
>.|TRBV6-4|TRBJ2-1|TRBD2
CASSDSATSGGYNEQFF
TGTGCCAGCAGTGACTCAGCGACTAGCGGGGGATACAATGAGCAGTTCTTC
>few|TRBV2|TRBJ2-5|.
CAPVGTRQETQYF
TGTGCCCCAGTGGGGACTCGTCAAGAGACCCAGTACTTC
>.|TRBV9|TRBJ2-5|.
CASSLDVSQVETQYF
TGTGCCAGCAGCCTTGACGTTAGCCAGGTAGAGACCCAGTACTTC
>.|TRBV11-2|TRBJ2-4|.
CASSPVGGLNIQYF
TGTGCCAGCAGCCCCGTCGGAGGTCTAAACATTCAGTACTTC
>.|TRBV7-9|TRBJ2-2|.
CASSRVYTRPGELFF
TGTGCCAGCAGTCGGGTATATACTCGTCCCGGGGAGCTGTTTTTT
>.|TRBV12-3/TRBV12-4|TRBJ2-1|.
CASSLIGEQFF
TGTGCCAGCAGCCTAATAGGTGAGCAGTTCTTC
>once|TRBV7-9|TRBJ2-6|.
CASMVAGANVLTF
TGTGCCAGCATGGTGGCGGGGGCCAACGTCCTGACTTTC
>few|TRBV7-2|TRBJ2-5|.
CASSPRRLGVYQETQYF
TGTGCCAGCAGCCCCCGCCGTTTGGGGGTATACCAAGAGACCCAGTACTTC
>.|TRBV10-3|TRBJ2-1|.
CASGSYNEQFF
TGTGCCTCGGGGTCCTACAATGAGCAGTTCTTC
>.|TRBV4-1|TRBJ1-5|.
CASSQGRQANSNQPQHF
TGCGCCAGCAGCCAAGGACGACAGGCTAATAGCAATCAGCCCCAGCATTTT
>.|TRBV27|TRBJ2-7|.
CASRGLAVNEQYF
TGTGCCAGCCGTGGCTTAGCGGTCAATGAGCAGTACTTC
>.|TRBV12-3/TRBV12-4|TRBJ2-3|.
CANSLFAGASDTQYF
TGTGCCAACAGCCTCTTCGCAGGGGCCTCGGATACGCAGTATTTT
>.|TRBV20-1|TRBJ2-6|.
CSARATGGGSGANVLTF
TGCAGTGCTAGAGCCACAGGGGGGGGCTCTGGGGCCAACGTCCTGACTTTC
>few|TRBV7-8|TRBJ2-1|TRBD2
CASSLATSGINEQFF
TGTGCCAGCAGCTTAGCGACTAGCGGGATTAATGAGCAGTTCTTC
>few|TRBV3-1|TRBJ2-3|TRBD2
CASSHSGPGGTSKGTQYF
TGTGCCAGCAGCCACAGTGGTCCGGGCGGGACTAGCAAGGGTACGCAGTATTTT
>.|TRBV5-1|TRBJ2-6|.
CASSLVAGYSGANVLTF
TGCGCCAGCAGCTTGGTTGCGGGATACTCTGGGGCCAACGTCCTGACTTTC
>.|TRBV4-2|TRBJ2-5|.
CASSQDRGGVSKTQYF
TGTGCCAGCAGCCAAGATCGAGGGGGGGTATCAAAGACCCAGTACTTC
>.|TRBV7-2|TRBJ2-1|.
CASSFAGTTPVSEQFF
TGTGCCAGCAGCTTCGCCGGGACCACGCCTGTGAGTGAGCAGTTCTTC
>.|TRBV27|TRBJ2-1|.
CASSSWDRPGNEQFF
TGTGCCAGCAGTTCTTGGGACCGCCCCGGCAATGAGCAGTTCTTC
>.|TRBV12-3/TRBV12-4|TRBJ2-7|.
CASSSGLPYEQYF
TGTGCCAGCAGTTCGGGACTCCCATACGAGCAGTACTTC
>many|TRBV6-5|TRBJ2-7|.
CASSYSPEGYEQYF
TGTGCCAGCAGTTACTCCCCGGAAGGCTACGAGCAGTACTTC
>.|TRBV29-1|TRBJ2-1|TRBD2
CSVGKVLAGGREQFF
TGCAGCGTTGGGAAAGTGTTGGCGGGGGGGCGCGAGCAGTTCTTC
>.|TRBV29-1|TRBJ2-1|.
CIGWENEQFF
TGCATTGGGTGGGAAAATGAGCAGTTCTTC
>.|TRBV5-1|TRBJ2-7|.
CANGPRQGGSYEQYF
TGCGCCAACGGCCCCAGACAGGGAGGGTCCTACGAGCAGTACTTC
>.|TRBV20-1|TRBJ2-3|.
CSARDQGSDTQYF
TGCAGTGCTAGAGATCAGGGGTCGGATACGCAGTATTTT
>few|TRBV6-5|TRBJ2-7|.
CASSYSGQGIYEQYF
TGTGCCAGCAGTTACTCGGGTCAGGGGATATACGAGCAGTACTTC
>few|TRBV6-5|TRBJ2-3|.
CASSYIGDSLGTQYF
TGTGCCAGCAGTTACATAGGCGACAGCCTCGGGACGCAGTATTTT
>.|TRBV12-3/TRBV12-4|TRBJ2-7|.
CASSVHRQSYEQYF
TGTGCCAGCAGTGTCCATCGACAGTCCTACGAGCAGTACTTC
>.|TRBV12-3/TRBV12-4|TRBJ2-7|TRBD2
CASSLARGGPYEQYF
TGTGCCAGCAGTTTAGCGCGGGGGGGTCCCTACGAGCAGTACTTC